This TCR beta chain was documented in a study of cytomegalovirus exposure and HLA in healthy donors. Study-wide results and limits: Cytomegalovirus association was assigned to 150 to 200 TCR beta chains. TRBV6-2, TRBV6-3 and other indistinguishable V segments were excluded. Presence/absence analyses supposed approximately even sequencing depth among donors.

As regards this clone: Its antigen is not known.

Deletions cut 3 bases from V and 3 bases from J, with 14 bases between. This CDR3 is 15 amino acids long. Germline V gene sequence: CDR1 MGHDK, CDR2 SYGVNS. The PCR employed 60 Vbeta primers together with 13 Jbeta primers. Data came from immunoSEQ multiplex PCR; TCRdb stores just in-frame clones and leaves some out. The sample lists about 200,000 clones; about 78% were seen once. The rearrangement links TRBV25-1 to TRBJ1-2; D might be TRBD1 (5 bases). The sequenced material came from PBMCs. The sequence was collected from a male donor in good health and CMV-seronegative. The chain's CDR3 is CASSESGTAHYGYTF. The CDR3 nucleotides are TGTGCCAGCAGTGAGTCCGGGACTGCCCACTATGGCTACACCTTC.